One and the same sample provided the 13 T cell receptor beta chains below, sequenced in a study of T cell changes during pregnancy in multiple sclerosis. The repertoire was sequenced with immunoSEQ multiplex PCR; TCRdb's copy has only in-frame clones and lacks some. The sample includes some 89,000 clones, 94% of them seen just once. Specimen: peripheral blood, collected in the third trimester of pregnancy. The source is a female donor with multiple sclerosis, enrolled in a pregnancy study.

This rearrangement joins TRBV9 to TRBJ2-7; a possible D gene is TRBD1 (6 bases). The germline gives CDR1 SGDLS, CDR2 YYNGEE. The CDR3 is 16 residues long. The germline V and J ends were trimmed by 3 bases and 4 bases, with 20 bases remaining between them. CDR3 amino acids: CASSGKTGTDPYEQYF. CDR3 in DNA: TGTGCCAGCAGCGGAAAAACAGGGACGGACCCATACGAGCAGTACTTC.

V usage is TRBV7-9 and J usage is TRBJ1-1, with D tentatively TRBD1 (6 bases). Germline CDR1 SEHNR, CDR2 FQNEAQ (reference sequence). The CDR3 is made up of 15 amino acids. V dropped 3 bases and J dropped 5 bases, with 16 bases sitting between them. The CDR3 bases are TGTGCCAGCAGCTTGGGTAGACAGGAGAGGACTGAAGCTTTCTTT. It encodes CASSLGRQERTEAFF.

This chain uses TRBV7-3 with TRBJ2-1, with D perhaps TRBD1 (6 bases). This CDR3 comprises 15 residues. The germline V gene has CDR1 SGHTA and CDR2 FQGTGA. V lost 4 bases and J 0 bases, leaving 10 bases between the germline ends. The CDR3 nucleotides read TGTGCCAGCAGCTCGGACAGCAGCTCCTACAATGAGCAGTTCTTC. Its protein product is CASSSDSSSYNEQFF.

This chain links TRBV27 with TRBJ1-2; 7 nucleotides match TRBD1. V was pared by 6 bases and J by 4 bases, with 5 bases of the junction left unmatched. Germline V gives CDR1 MNHEY, CDR2 SMNVEV (reference sequence). CDR3 length equals 13 residues. CDR3 coding DNA: TGTGCCAGCAGCTCACAGGGGCCCTATGGCTACACCTTC. Its protein is CASSSQGPYGYTF.

This clone has just one count. The chain has TRBV6-1 and TRBJ1-2; the D is unclear. This CDR3 contains 14 residues. Germline V gives CDR1 MNHNS, CDR2 SASEGT. V shed 1 base and J shed 6 bases, with 12 bases lying between them. The CDR3 loop reads CASSEGIAFDGYTF. Written as DNA, the CDR3 is TGTGCCAGCAGTGAAGGCATAGCCTTTGATGGCTACACCTTC.

The V and J genes are TRBV10-1 and TRBJ1-5; no definite D call. This CDR3 has 17 residues. Germline assignment: CDR1 WNHNN and CDR2 SYGVQD (reference sequence). Trimming shortened V by 5 bases and J by 1 base, and 18 bases separated the two germline ends. The CDR3 DNA reads TGCGCCAGCAGTCCACTGGAGGGCAGTAGGAGCAATCAGCCCCAGCATTTT. Its protein is CASSPLEGSRSNQPQHF.

This sequence joins TRBV5-4 and TRBJ2-5, with TRBD2 as a possible D gene (6 bases). Deletions cut 4 bases from V and 7 bases from J, with 14 bases between. The length of the CDR3 is 13 residues. Germline V gives CDR1 SGHNT, CDR2 YYREEE (reference sequence). CDR3 sequence (DNA): TGTGCCAGCAGCCTGCGGGGCAGTGGGACCCAGTACTTC. Translating it yields CASSLRGSGTQYF. Full variable domain (remainder filled in from reference TRBV5-4 and TRBJ2-5): ETGVTQSPTHLIKTRGQQVTLRCSSQSGHNTVSWYQQALGQGPQFIFQYYREEENGRGNFPPRFSGLQFPNYSSELNVNALELDDSALYLCASSLRGSGTQYFGPGTRLLVL.

The CDR3 nucleotides read TGTGCCAGCAGTTTGTTACAGGGTAACCAAGAGACCCAGTACTTC. It specifies CASSLLQGNQETQYF. J is TRBJ2-5 and V is TRBV6-6; D is perhaps TRBD1 (6 bases). This CDR3 contains 15 residues. The V end was cut by 4 bases, the J end by 0 bases, with 12 bases between. Looked up from germline, CDR1 is MNHNY and CDR2 is SVGAGI (reference sequence).

The chain uses TRBV7-9 and TRBJ1-1; no reliable D call. V was clipped by 3 bases and J by 0 bases, with 5 bases between them. The CDR3 has 13 residues. Germline loops: CDR1 SEHNR, CDR2 FQNEAQ (reference sequence). CDR3: CASSFSVNTEAFF. The CDR3 DNA is TGTGCCAGCAGCTTTTCAGTGAACACTGAAGCTTTCTTT.

The chain uses TRBV30 and TRBJ2-7, with D perhaps matching TRBD1 (5 bases). Trimming left V 0 bases short and J 2 bases short, with 17 bases between. Germline CDR1 GTSNPN, CDR2 SVGIG (reference sequence). The CDR3 runs to 16 residues. The CDR3 sequence: CAWSVKGPGMTYEQYF. The CDR3 nucleotides read TGTGCCTGGAGTGTAAAAGGTCCAGGGATGACCTACGAGCAGTACTTC.

CDR3 sequence: CSVLGATEQFF. As DNA, the CDR3 is TGCAGCGTTCTAGGGGCCACTGAGCAGTTCTTC. The chain has TRBV29-1 and TRBJ2-1; the D gene is possibly TRBD1 (5 bases). This CDR3 is 11 amino acids long. V was clipped by 5 bases and J by 9 bases, with 11 bases between them. CDR1 SQVTM and CDR2 ANQGSEA come from the germline V gene.

This sequence joins TRBV19 and TRBJ1-5; D may be TRBD1 (5 bases). CDR3 length equals 15 residues. Trimming cost V 2 bases and J 1 base, with 9 bases left between them. Germline CDR1 reads LNHDA; CDR2 reads SQIVND (reference sequence). The CDR3 region has the DNA TGTGCCAGTAGTATATGGGGGGGGAGCAATCAGCCCCAGCATTTT. Its translation is CASSIWGGSNQPQHF.

J is TRBJ1-5 and V is TRBV6-1, with D tentatively TRBD1 (5 bases). The CDR3 has 15 residues. CDR1 is MNHNS and CDR2 is SASEGT in the germline V gene. Trimming pared 6 bases from V and 1 base from J, leaving 13 bases between. CDR3 DNA: TGTGCCAGCAGCCGGACATCCGGAAGCAATCAGCCCCAGCATTTT. This codes for CASSRTSGSNQPQHF.